One and the same sample provided the 23 T cell receptor beta chains below, sequenced in a study of CD4 T cells in relation to SARS-CoV-2 and coronaviruses. No cognate antigen is known for these TCRs. Before the COVID-19 pandemic, during about 2010-2018, CD4+ T cells were taken from unexposed donors. CD4+ T cells were isolated from the cells after 10 days of culture. The data were produced by immunoSEQ multiplex PCR, yet TCRdb's version contains in-frame clones alone and is incomplete. The data show fewer than 25,000 clones, around 80% seen once. Sequenced: CD4+ T cells from PBMCs, cultured in vitro. The receptors here all came from a human donor in good health.

V gene TRBV20-1 combines with J gene TRBJ2-3; D call uncertain. Germline V lookup: CDR1 DFQATT, CDR2 SNEGSKA (reference sequence). V was trimmed by 4 bases and J by 7 bases, leaving 9 bases between them. CDR3 size: 11 residues. The CDR3 DNA is TGCAGTGCTAACCAGGTTTATACGCAGTATTTT. It encodes CSANQVYTQYF.

This clone has a handful of counts. The V and J genes are TRBV7-3 and TRBJ2-6; 7 nucleotides line up with TRBD2. The CDR3 loop spans 14 amino acids. CDR1 is SGHTA and CDR2 is FQGTGA in the germline V gene. V shed 10 bases and J 2 bases; nucleotides not matched to a gene: 5. CDR3 amino acids: CATGRGAGANVLTF. CDR3 nucleotide sequence: TGTGCCACCGGACGGGGGGCTGGGGCCAACGTCCTGACTTTC.

The chain is built from TRBV7-2 and TRBJ2-3; 9 bases are a match to TRBD2. The CDR3 consists of 17 residues. V lost 5 bases, J lost 1 base, and 10 bases stayed unmatched. Looked up from germline, CDR1 is SGHTA and CDR2 is FQGNSA. In nucleotides, the CDR3 is TGTGCCAGCAGCCCTAGTGTTAGCGGGGGTGGCACAGATACGCAGTATTTT. This translates into CASSPSVSGGGTDTQYF.

This clone was picked up one time. The chain carries TRBV11-2 and TRBJ2-5; D possibly corresponds to TRBD1 (6 bases). The V and J ends lost 0 bases and 5 bases respectively, with 16 bases between them. Looked up from germline, CDR1 is SGHAT and CDR2 is FQNNGV. The CDR3 spans 16 residues. The CDR3 DNA reads as TGTGCCAGCAGCTTAGAAGGCAGGGGCTGGAGGGAGACCCAGTACTTC. It yields the protein CASSLEGRGWRETQYF.

This clone is labeled medium-sized. The chain is built from TRBV3-1 (or the pseudogene TRBV3-2) and TRBJ1-2; D might be TRBD1 (5 bases). From germline, CDR1 is LGHDT and CDR2 YNNKEL (reference sequence). The CDR3 has 13 amino acids. Between the trimmed V and J ends, which lost 0 bases and 5 bases, there was a span of 7 bases. CDR3 sequence: CASSQETAYGYTF. CDR3 sequence (DNA): TGTGCCAGCAGCCAAGAGACAGCTTATGGCTACACCTTC.

The chain combines TRBV9 with TRBJ2-1, with D unclear. The CDR3 consists of 12 residues. The germline V gene encodes CDR1 SGDLS and CDR2 YYNGEE. Trimming removed 6 bases at V and 9 bases at J, with 13 bases between. The CDR3 loop reads CASNLVTGEQFF. DNA for the CDR3: TGTGCCAGCAACCTAGTCACTGGTGAGCAGTTCTTC.

The rearrangement joins TRBV11-1 to TRBJ2-5, with TRBD1 as a possible D gene (5 bases). In germline, CDR1 is SGHAT, CDR2 FQDESV (reference sequence). The CDR3 sequence is 12 residues long. Trimming took off 5 bases at V and 5 bases at J, with 9 bases between the two ends. The CDR3 region is CASSQGRETQYF. CDR3 in DNA: TGTGCCAGCAGCCAGGGTCGTGAGACCCAGTACTTC.

The chain recombines TRBV18 with TRBJ1-5; a weak D match, TRBD1 (6 bases). V lost 6 bases, J lost 4 bases, and 10 bases lay in between. This CDR3 spans 13 amino acids. CDR1 is KGHSH and CDR2 is LQKENI in the germline V gene. CDR3 sequence reads: CASSPGENQPQHF. The DNA of the CDR3 is TGTGCCAGCTCCCCAGGGGAGAATCAGCCCCAGCATTTT.

The chain combines TRBV6-2 or TRBV6-3 with TRBJ1-5; the match to TRBD1 covers 9 bases. Trimming took 5 bases from V and 8 from J; bases not matched to a gene: 7. The CDR3 covers 14 residues. Per the germline V gene, CDR1 is MNHEY and CDR2 is SVGEGT. Written as DNA, the CDR3 is TGTGCCAGCAGTCCCGACAGGGGGAGGGAGCCCCAGCATTTT. It is translated as CASSPDRGREPQHF.

The gene calls are TRBV25-1 and TRBJ1-2, with TRBD1 as a possible D gene (6 bases). V gave up 4 bases and J gave up 8 bases, with 14 bases separating them. Germline values: CDR1 MGHDK, CDR2 SYGVNS. This CDR3 contains 13 residues. The CDR3 DNA reads TGTGCCAGCAGTGCGTCGGGGGGGCGAGGCTACACCTTC. This translates into CASSASGGRGYTF.

The chain couples TRBV10-3 to TRBJ1-2, with a tentative D call TRBD1 (5 bases). Trimming shortened V by 4 bases and J by 4 bases, and 16 bases separated the two germline ends. CDR1 and CDR2 (germline): ENHRY, SYGVKD. The CDR3 runs to 15 residues. CDR3: CAISGGLTGAYGYTF. The CDR3 DNA reads TGTGCCATCAGTGGGGGACTCACCGGCGCCTATGGCTACACCTTC.

V gene TRBV4-1 combines with J gene TRBJ2-7; 7 positions agree with TRBD1. Germline CDR1 MGHRA, CDR2 YSYEKL. V shed 2 bases, J shed 2 bases, and the junction held 6 bases outside the gene matches. The CDR3 runs to 15 residues. CDR3 sequence (DNA): TGCGCCAGCAGCCAACCAAGGGACAGAACCTACGAGCAGTACTTC. This sequence encodes CASSQPRDRTYEQYF.

The CDR3 DNA is TGTGCCAGCAGTCCTCTAGCGGGAGTAACCTCCTACGAGCAGTACTTC. It is translated as CASSPLAGVTSYEQYF. The chain carries TRBV25-1 and TRBJ2-7; 10 bases fit TRBD2. In germline, CDR1 is MGHDK, CDR2 SYGVNS. The CDR3 contains 16 residues. Germline trimming cut 5 bases from V and 0 bases from J; bases unmatched to any gene: 7.

The chain has TRBV2 and TRBJ1-5; D gene unclear. Germline V gene lookup returns CDR1 SNHLY and CDR2 FYNNEI. The CDR3 is made up of 12 amino acids. V dropped 1 base and J dropped 4 bases, with 2 bases sitting between them. This CDR3 is CASSEGNQPQHF. For the CDR3, the DNA is TGTGCCAGCAGTGAAGGAAATCAGCCCCAGCATTTT.

The chain is built from TRBV9 and TRBJ1-1, with D tentatively TRBD1 (6 bases). CDR1 is SGDLS and CDR2 is YYNGEE in the germline V gene. The V end lost 2 bases, the J end lost 1 base, and 9 bases lay between the germline ends. The length of the CDR3 is 14 residues. The CDR3 is CASSVWDTNTEAFF. For the CDR3, the DNA is TGTGCCAGCAGCGTTTGGGACACGAACACTGAAGCTTTCTTT. The full variable domain, in which reference TRBV9 and TRBJ1-1 provide the parts outside the CDR3, is DSGVTQTPKHLITATGQRVTLRCSPRSGDLSVYWYQQSLDQGLQFLIQYYNGEERAKGNILERFSAQQFPDLHSELNLSSLELGDSALYFCASSVWDTNTEAFFGQGTRLTVV.

This clone came up once. V usage is TRBV4-3 and J usage is TRBJ2-6; D not certain. Germline V gives CDR1 LGHNA, CDR2 YSLEER. The CDR3 consists of 17 residues. V was clipped by 1 base and J by 2 bases, with 12 bases between them. CDR3 residues: CASSQGTESAGANVLTF. Written as DNA, the CDR3 is TGCGCCAGCAGCCAAGGTACAGAATCGGCTGGGGCCAACGTCCTGACTTTC.

Only one count was recorded for this clone. V and J are TRBV12-3 or TRBV12-4 and TRBJ2-4; D is possibly TRBD2 (5 bases). V lost 6 bases and J 7 bases, leaving 13 bases between the germline ends. The CDR3 totals 13 residues. CDR3 sequence: CASRPSGINIQYF. CDR3 nucleotide sequence: TGTGCCAGCAGACCTTCCGGGATTAACATTCAGTACTTC.

The genes are TRBV18 and TRBJ1-1; D gene uncertain. The CDR3 is 16 residues long. Trimming took off 5 bases at V and 4 bases at J, with 20 bases between the two ends. The V gene's germline CDR1 is KGHSH and CDR2 LQKENI. CDR3 sequence: CASSANEGWSFTEAFF. Written as DNA, the CDR3 is TGTGCCAGCTCAGCGAACGAAGGGTGGTCGTTCACTGAAGCTTTCTTT.

This chain uses TRBV3-1 (or the pseudogene TRBV3-2) with TRBJ2-7, with D perhaps TRBD1 or TRBD2 (5 bases each). Germline assignment: CDR1 LGHDT and CDR2 YNNKEL (reference sequence). CDR3 length equals 15 residues. V lost 0 bases and J 5 bases, leaving 14 bases between the germline ends. For the CDR3, the DNA is TGTGCCAGCAGCCAAGATAGGGGACCGGAGCACGAGCAGTACTTC. This gives the protein CASSQDRGPEHEQYF.

V gene TRBV27 combines with J gene TRBJ2-7; possibly TRBD2 for D (5 bases). V was shortened by 1 base and J by 6 bases, with 7 bases between the two germline ends. Germline loops: CDR1 MNHEY, CDR2 SMNVEV (reference sequence). The CDR3 spans 12 residues. CDR3 DNA sequence: TGTGCCAGCAGTTTATTAGGGAGCGAGCAGTACTTC. Its translation is CASSLLGSEQYF.

The chain joins TRBV4-3 to TRBJ1-5; possibly TRBD1 for D (6 bases). Deletions cut 0 bases from V and 5 bases from J, with 11 bases between. Germline loops: CDR1 LGHNA, CDR2 YSLEER. The length of the CDR3 is 15 residues. CDR3 protein: CASSQDGTPDQPQHF. The CDR3 coding sequence is TGCGCCAGCAGCCAAGACGGGACACCCGATCAGCCCCAGCATTTT.

This clone was seen a single time. The rearrangement links TRBV5-4 to TRBJ2-7, with D possibly matching TRBD1 (6 bases). The CDR3 covers 13 residues. Trimming pared 0 bases from V and 4 bases from J, leaving 8 bases between. CDR1 and CDR2 from the germline V gene are SGHNT and YYREEE (reference sequence). CDR3: CASSLGGQYEQYF. As DNA, the CDR3 is TGTGCCAGCAGCTTGGGGGGACAATACGAGCAGTACTTC.

This chain joins TRBV11-2 and TRBJ1-1; tentative D call: TRBD1 (5 bases). CDR1 is SGHAT, CDR2 FQNNGV, per germline. Between the trimmed V and J ends, which lost 2 bases and 5 bases, there was a span of 12 bases. The CDR3 has 14 residues. The CDR3 DNA reads as TGTGCCAGCAGCTTACGATGGGACGGGACTGAAGCTTTCTTT. Its translation: CASSLRWDGTEAFF.